The 11 T cell receptor beta chains below all came from one sample that was sequenced in a study of T cell responses to AZD1222 COVID-19 vaccine (dated by TCRdb to the early 2020s). The sample's time point label is to be understood as: baseline before first vaccination. Library generation was performed with the immunoSEQ multiplex PCR assay. TCRdb retrieved this table from immuneACCESS and kept in-frame rearrangements only. Not all clones are present; in checked studies, unresolved V genes account for under half, and no reason is known for the remainder. The sample table contains 150,000 to 200,000 clones; only one count was recorded for about 94% of them. Of the sample, roughly 8.4% is held by the ten largest clones. Sequencing was performed on peripheral blood, taken on day 0 of AZD1222 vaccination. The receptor source for this set is an adult in good health.

This clone occurred once. V and J are TRBV4-1 and TRBJ2-7; D is unresolved. The CDR3 is made up of 15 amino acids. The V gene lost 4 bases and the J gene lost 0 bases, with 13 bases spanning the gap. The germline V gene has CDR1 MGHRA and CDR2 YSYEKL. The CDR3 loop is CASSLSRTYSYEQYF. The CDR3, as DNA: TGCGCCAGCAGCCTGTCCCGGACGTACTCCTACGAGCAGTACTTC.

V usage is TRBV28 and J usage is TRBJ1-5; 8 bases are a match to TRBD1. V lost 1 base to trimming and J lost 5 bases; unmatched junction nucleotides: 4. The CDR3 sequence is 15 residues long. CDR1 and CDR2 (germline): MDHEN, SYDVKM. CDR3: CASSLSGGLHQPQHF. The CDR3 DNA reads TGTGCCAGCAGTTTATCAGGGGGCCTACATCAGCCCCAGCATTTT.

The chain is built from TRBV16 and TRBJ1-2, with 9 bases that match TRBD1. V dropped 4 bases and J dropped 4; count of bases not matched to a gene: 7. The CDR3 extends over 15 amino acids. From germline, CDR1 is KGHSY and CDR2 FQNENV. CDR3 protein: CASSPPGTGSYGYTF. For the CDR3, the DNA is TGTGCCAGCAGCCCTCCCGGGACAGGGAGCTATGGCTACACCTTC.

This clone occurred once. The chain has TRBV15 and TRBJ2-3, with 10 bases aligning to TRBD2. The CDR3 loop spans 16 amino acids. Germline V gene sequence: CDR1 LNHNV, CDR2 YYDKDF (reference sequence). The J segment lost 6 bases and the V segment lost 0 bases, leaving 6 bases of the junction unmatched. The CDR3 DNA reads TGTGCCACCAGCAGAGAACTAGCGGGGAATAGGGATACGCAGTATTTT. Amino acids: CATSRELAGNRDTQYF.

This chain connects TRBV7-6 to TRBJ1-3; tentative D call: TRBD1 (5 bases). Between the trimmed V and J ends, which lost 0 bases and 2 bases, there was a span of 11 bases. Germline loops: CDR1 SGHVS, CDR2 FNYEAQ. This CDR3 is 16 amino acids long. CDR3 sequence (DNA): TGTGCCAGCAGCTTAGCAGAGGGGTTAACTGGAAACACCATATATTTT. Translation: CASSLAEGLTGNTIYF.

This chain joins TRBV27 and TRBJ2-1; D is possibly TRBD2 (5 bases). With 1 base removed from V and 8 bases from J, the gap between germline ends came to 9 bases. The V gene's germline CDR1 is MNHEY and CDR2 SMNVEV (reference sequence). The CDR3 contains 13 residues. CDR3 region: CASSLYTSHEQFF. Here the CDR3 DNA reads TGTGCCAGCAGTTTATATACTAGTCATGAGCAGTTCTTC.

The chain has TRBV2 and TRBJ2-5; no definite D call. Germline V gene data show CDR1 as SNHLY and CDR2 as FYNNEI. The V end lost 8 bases, the J end lost 5 bases, and 15 bases lay between the germline ends. The CDR3 covers 13 residues. CDR3: CASLVERRETQYF. The CDR3 coding sequence is TGTGCCAGCCTGGTAGAGCGCAGGGAGACCCAGTACTTC.

V usage is TRBV5-1 and J usage is TRBJ2-7; tentatively, D is TRBD1 (6 bases). The CDR3 sequence is 15 residues long. Germline loops: CDR1 SGHRS, CDR2 YFSETQ. Trimming cost V 2 bases and J 3 bases, with 15 bases left between them. CDR3: CASSFQGSRDYEQYF. CDR3 nucleotides: TGCGCCAGCAGCTTCCAGGGGTCTAGAGACTACGAGCAGTACTTC.

The V and J genes are TRBV19 and TRBJ1-6; TRBD1 is a possible D gene (6 bases). The germline V gene encodes CDR1 LNHDA and CDR2 SQIVND (reference sequence). CDR3 length: 19 amino acids. Trimming took off 5 bases at V and 5 bases at J, with 25 bases between the two ends. CDR3 DNA sequence: TGTGCCAGTAGTTCTTGGGGGCCTGGAGGGCGGCAAGATAATTCACCCCTCCACTTT. This translates into CASSSWGPGGRQDNSPLHF.

V usage is TRBV14 and J usage is TRBJ2-2; D ambiguous. Germline loops: CDR1 SGHDN, CDR2 FVKESK. The V gene lost 1 base and the J gene lost 4 bases, with 10 bases spanning the gap. CDR3 size: 15 residues. CDR3 residues: CASSQGGNPTGELFF. Written as DNA, the CDR3 is TGTGCCAGCAGCCAAGGAGGTAATCCCACCGGGGAGCTGTTTTTT.

The chain employs TRBV19 and TRBJ1-5; a possible D gene is TRBD1 (6 bases). Germline V lookup: CDR1 LNHDA, CDR2 SQIVND (reference sequence). With 6 bases removed from V and 5 bases from J, the gap between germline ends came to 17 bases. The CDR3 has 15 amino acids. The CDR3 reads CASSPQGAGDQPQHF. CDR3 sequence (DNA): TGTGCCAGTAGCCCACAGGGAGCTGGAGATCAGCCCCAGCATTTT.